These 30 T cell receptor beta chains originate from one sample sequenced in a study of technical replicates of blood from a handful of donors. TCRdb keeps only in-frame clones here, not all; method: immunoSEQ multiplex PCR. There are about 82,000 clones in the sample; over 90% occur only once, and around 0.4% lies in the top ten. The sample taken for sequencing was T cells isolated from PBMCs. The receptors shown here come from a human donor in good health.

The V and J genes are TRBV9 and TRBJ2-2, with D possibly being TRBD2 (5 bases). V was clipped by 0 bases and J by 2 bases, with 8 bases between them. In germline, CDR1 is SGDLS, CDR2 YYNGEE. This CDR3 has 15 amino acids. The CDR3 here is CASSVVGVNTGELFF. In DNA form, the CDR3 reads TGTGCCAGCAGCGTAGTCGGGGTTAACACCGGGGAGCTGTTTTTT. The full variable domain, completed using reference TRBV9 and TRBJ2-2, is DSGVTQTPKHLITATGQRVTLRCSPRSGDLSVYWYQQSLDQGLQFLIQYYNGEERAKGNILERFSAQQFPDLHSELNLSSLELGDSALYFCASSVVGVNTGELFFGEGSRLTVL.

The chain is built from TRBV15 and TRBJ2-7; D may be TRBD2 (5 bases). Per germline, CDR1 LNHNV and CDR2 YYDKDF (reference sequence). The CDR3 loop spans 16 amino acids. Trimming took off 1 base at V and 3 bases at J, with 16 bases between the two ends. Here the CDR3 reads CATSRGLASIHYEQYF. The CDR3 region has the DNA TGTGCCACCAGCAGAGGCTTAGCGAGTATACACTACGAGCAGTACTTC.

The chain combines TRBV30 with TRBJ1-1, with D possibly matching TRBD1 (5 bases). Germline V CDR1 and CDR2: GTSNPN, SVGIG (reference sequence). The CDR3 spans 11 residues. V lost 5 bases and J lost 10, with 14 bases in between. This CDR3 reads CAWLTGAGAFF. CDR3 nucleotides: TGTGCCTGGCTGACTGGGGCAGGAGCTTTCTTT.

The V and J genes are TRBV5-1 and TRBJ1-1, with D unresolved. The V end lost 4 bases, the J end lost 1 base, and 11 bases lay between the germline ends. In germline, CDR1 is SGHRS, CDR2 YFSETQ. CDR3 length: 14 amino acids. The CDR3 loop reads CASSPIGANTEAFF. Written as DNA, the CDR3 is TGCGCCAGCAGCCCCATAGGAGCGAACACTGAAGCTTTCTTT.

V and J are TRBV10-3 and TRBJ1-1; D might be TRBD1 (5 bases). V was shortened by 7 bases and J by 1 base, with 16 bases between the two germline ends. CDR1 ENHRY and CDR2 SYGVKD come from the germline V gene. This CDR3 spans 15 amino acids. CDR3 amino acids: CAITVASGQNTEAFF. The CDR3 DNA sequence: TGTGCCATCACTGTCGCCTCCGGACAGAACACTGAAGCTTTCTTT.

This sequence joins TRBV9 and TRBJ2-7, with 9 bases lining up with TRBD2. Germline loops: CDR1 SGDLS, CDR2 YYNGEE. The CDR3 consists of 15 residues. The trim removed 0 bases at V and 1 base at J, leaving 2 bases unmatched. This CDR3 is CASSVALAGSYEQYF. CDR3 DNA: TGTGCCAGCAGCGTAGCTCTAGCGGGATCCTACGAGCAGTACTTC.

V gene TRBV9 combines with J gene TRBJ2-7; weak D call: TRBD1 (6 bases). There are 15 residues in the CDR3. In germline, CDR1 is SGDLS, CDR2 YYNGEE. With 2 bases removed from V and 0 bases from J, the gap between germline ends came to 12 bases. CDR3 amino acids: CASSVNWGPSYEQYF. The CDR3, as DNA: TGTGCCAGCAGCGTCAATTGGGGGCCCTCCTACGAGCAGTACTTC. The full variable domain, completed using reference TRBV9 and TRBJ2-7, is DSGVTQTPKHLITATGQRVTLRCSPRSGDLSVYWYQQSLDQGLQFLIQYYNGEERAKGNILERFSAQQFPDLHSELNLSSLELGDSALYFCASSVNWGPSYEQYFGPGTRLTVT.

The rearrangement links TRBV19 to TRBJ2-7; no clear D gene. Trimming left V 4 bases short and J 0 bases short, with 10 bases between. Germline CDR1 and CDR2: LNHDA and SQIVND (reference sequence). The CDR3 is made up of 14 amino acids. The DNA of the CDR3 is TGTGCCAGTAGTAATCGAGTTAGCTCCTACGAGCAGTACTTC. Protein sequence: CASSNRVSSYEQYF.

The rearrangement joins TRBV19 to TRBJ1-1; no reliable D call. Germline CDR1 and CDR2: LNHDA and SQIVND (reference sequence). This CDR3 is 15 amino acids long. V lost 5 bases, J lost 0 bases, and 13 bases lay in between. Written as DNA, the CDR3 is TGTGCCAGTAGTTCACCTAGGAGCATGAACACTGAAGCTTTCTTT. Amino acids: CASSSPRSMNTEAFF.

The chain carries TRBV11-2 and TRBJ2-7; D gene ambiguous. Germline-derived CDR1 and CDR2 are SGHAT and FQNNGV. The CDR3 covers 16 residues. V was clipped by 5 bases and J by 2 bases, with 19 bases between them. The CDR3 spells CASSPHSANNPYEQYF. The DNA for the CDR3 is TGTGCCAGCAGCCCTCATTCAGCGAACAATCCCTACGAGCAGTACTTC.

This clone was detected once. CDR3 in DNA: TGTGCCAGCAGCCCGAGGGCAGGCTATGGCTACACCTTC. As protein: CASSPRAGYGYTF. This chain links TRBV6-6 with TRBJ1-2; D gene uncertain. Germline lookup yields CDR1 MNHNY and CDR2 SVGAGI (reference sequence). The CDR3 has 13 amino acids. Trimming pared 6 bases from V and 4 bases from J, leaving 12 bases between.

The V and J genes are TRBV9 and TRBJ2-7; D perhaps matches TRBD2 (6 bases). CDR1 and CDR2 from the germline V gene are SGDLS and YYNGEE. Trimming took 0 bases from V and 6 from J, leaving 16 bases between them. CDR3 length: 15 residues. This chain's CDR3 is CASSVVGSRNSEQYF. The CDR3 DNA sequence: TGTGCCAGCAGCGTAGTCGGGAGTAGGAACTCCGAGCAGTACTTC.

The chain links TRBV7-2 to TRBJ2-2; D is unresolved. The CDR3 has 14 amino acids. CDR1 is SGHTA, CDR2 FQGNSA, per germline. V lost 1 base to trimming and J lost 4 bases, with 7 bases between them. In nucleotides, the CDR3 is TGTGCCAGCAGCTTAGACAGTGTCACCGGGGAGCTGTTTTTT. Translating it yields CASSLDSVTGELFF.

V usage is TRBV12-5 and J usage is TRBJ2-6; 7 positions agree with TRBD2. Germline values: CDR1 LGHNT, CDR2 FRNRAP. V was clipped by 3 bases and J by 0 bases; unmatched bases: 11. CDR3 length: 19 residues. The CDR3 region is CASGLGDGRRFSGANVLTF. DNA of the CDR3: TGTGCTAGTGGTTTAGGAGACGGGAGGAGATTCTCTGGGGCCAACGTCCTGACTTTC.

This chain connects TRBV28 to TRBJ1-1; D call uncertain. The CDR3 contains 11 residues. The germline V and J ends were trimmed by 3 bases and 7 bases, with 6 bases remaining between them. CDR1 is MDHEN and CDR2 is SYDVKM in the germline V gene. Written as DNA, the CDR3 is TGTGCCAGCAGTTTGAGACATGAAGCTTTCTTT. Amino acid sequence: CASSLRHEAFF.

The CDR3 here is CASSYNLNRDHEQFF. The CDR3 coding sequence is TGTGCCAGCAGCTACAACCTAAACAGGGATCATGAGCAGTTCTTC. The J gene is TRBJ2-1, the V gene TRBV7-2; tentative D call: TRBD1 (6 bases). Germline V gene data show CDR1 as SGHTA and CDR2 as FQGNSA. The CDR3 totals 15 residues. Trimming shortened V by 4 bases and J by 8 bases, and 18 bases separated the two germline ends.

V is TRBV19 and J is TRBJ2-3; tentative D call: TRBD2 (6 bases). The CDR3 contains 15 residues. Per germline, CDR1 LNHDA and CDR2 SQIVND (reference sequence). The V end was cut by 0 bases, the J end by 5 bases, with 12 bases between. In nucleotides, the CDR3 is TGTGCCAGTAGTATAGAAGGGCGGGATCTAGATACGCAGTATTTT. Its translation is CASSIEGRDLDTQYF. Full variable domain (remainder filled in from reference TRBV19 and TRBJ2-3): DGGITQSPKYLFRKEGQNVTLSCEQNLNHDAMYWYRQDPGQGLRLIYYSQIVNDFQKGDIAEGYSVSREKKESFPLTVTSAQKNPTAFYLCASSIEGRDLDTQYFGPGTRLTVL.

The chain recombines TRBV9 with TRBJ1-2, with a weak D call TRBD1 (5 bases). Trimming shortened V by 3 bases and J by 8 bases, and 14 bases separated the two germline ends. Germline CDR1 and CDR2: SGDLS and YYNGEE. The CDR3 extends over 13 amino acids. Here the CDR3 DNA reads TGTGCCAGCAGCGCGTCTCAGGGAGGAGGCTACACCTTC. It codes for CASSASQGGGYTF.

The chain links TRBV25-1 to TRBJ1-5, with 9 bases identical to TRBD1. The CDR3 loop spans 15 amino acids. Trimming at V came to 9 bases and at J to 0 bases, leaving 6 bases not matched to a gene. In germline, CDR1 is MGHDK, CDR2 SYGVNS. CDR3 nucleotides: TGTGCCAGATACAGGGGGCGGCCTAGCAATCAGCCCCAGCATTTT. Amino acid sequence: CARYRGRPSNQPQHF.

Here the CDR3 DNA reads TGCGCCAGCAGTGAGTATTCGGGGAGCACAGATACGCAGTATTTT. It codes for CASSEYSGSTDTQYF. V and J are TRBV10-1 and TRBJ2-3, with D perhaps matching TRBD2 (5 bases). V shed 1 base and J shed 0 bases, with 8 bases lying between them. The CDR3 totals 15 residues. Germline-derived CDR1 and CDR2 are WNHNN and SYGVQD (reference sequence).

The V call is TRBV13, the J call TRBJ1-1; D uncertain. V lost 1 base to trimming and J lost 5 bases, with 11 bases between them. Germline CDR1 PRHDT, CDR2 FYEKMQ (reference sequence). The CDR3 is 14 residues long. In nucleotides, the CDR3 is TGTGCCAGCAGCTTAGACCGGGGATATACTGAAGCTTTCTTT. It yields the protein CASSLDRGYTEAFF.

This chain uses TRBV7-2 with TRBJ2-7; D possibly corresponds to TRBD1 (7 bases). Germline values: CDR1 SGHTA, CDR2 FQGNSA. The germline V and J ends were trimmed by 1 base and 2 bases, with 12 bases remaining between them. The CDR3 runs to 15 residues. DNA for the CDR3: TGTGCCAGCAGCTTAGAAGGCGGGACAGCCTACGAGCAGTACTTC. Translated, it gives CASSLEGGTAYEQYF.

This chain joins TRBV29-1 and TRBJ1-1; D gene ambiguous. CDR3 size: 12 residues. Germline V CDR1 and CDR2: SQVTM, ANQGSEA. V dropped 6 bases and J dropped 1 base, with 9 bases sitting between them. The CDR3 nucleotides read TGCAGCGTCCAAAGAGAGAACACTGAAGCTTTCTTT. Protein sequence: CSVQRENTEAFF.

The genes are TRBV7-9 and TRBJ2-1; perhaps TRBD2 as D (6 bases). The CDR3 covers 11 residues. The V end was cut by 7 bases, the J end by 8 bases, with 9 bases between. CDR1 and CDR2 (germline): SEHNR, FQNEAQ (reference sequence). The DNA of the CDR3 is TGTGCCAGCATGGGGGGAGATGAGCAGTTCTTC. It is translated as CASMGGDEQFF.

V gene TRBV9 combines with J gene TRBJ1-1; possible D gene TRBD1, 5 bases. The CDR3 loop spans 16 amino acids. In germline, CDR1 is SGDLS, CDR2 YYNGEE. The V gene lost 2 bases and the J gene lost 4 bases, with 18 bases spanning the gap. CDR3 region: CASSVGGGSQGTEAFF. DNA of the CDR3: TGTGCCAGCAGCGTCGGTGGGGGGTCCCAGGGCACTGAAGCTTTCTTT.

This clone was recorded once. This chain uses TRBV7-9 with TRBJ1-2, with 7 bases lining up with TRBD1. CDR3 length equals 15 residues. Germline CDR1 reads SEHNR; CDR2 reads FQNEAQ (reference sequence). V was pared by 5 bases and J by 2 bases, with 8 bases of the junction left unmatched. The CDR3 DNA follows: TGTGCCAGCAGCCAAAGACAGGGCTACAACTATGGCTACACCTTC. Encoded protein: CASSQRQGYNYGYTF.

The chain links TRBV11-3 to TRBJ2-7; TRBD2 agrees at 11 bases. Unmatched junction bases numbered 1, after V lost 5 bases and J lost 1 base. The CDR3 sequence is 14 residues long. The V gene's germline CDR1 is SGHNT and CDR2 YENEEA. The CDR3 sequence is CASSRLAGSYEQYF. The CDR3, as DNA: TGTGCCAGCAGCCGACTAGCGGGATCCTACGAGCAGTACTTC. Full variable domain (rest looked up from reference TRBV11-3 and TRBJ2-7): EAGVVQSPRYKIIEKKQPVAFWCNPISGHNTLYWYLQNLGQGPELLIRYENEEAVDDSQLPKDRFSAERLKGVDSTLKIQPAELGDSAVYLCASSRLAGSYEQYFGPGTRLTVT.

The V and J genes are TRBV4-1 and TRBJ1-1; 7 bases map to TRBD1. Germline V gene lookup returns CDR1 MGHRA and CDR2 YSYEKL. The V gene end was trimmed by 4 bases and the J gene end by 8 bases; junction bases not matched to a gene: 7. This CDR3 has 13 amino acids. DNA of the CDR3: TGCGCCAGCAGCCTCGGGACAGACAAAGAAGCTTTCTTT. Translating it yields CASSLGTDKEAFF.

This chain connects TRBV11-3 to TRBJ1-5, with D possibly being TRBD1 (5 bases). V was shortened by 5 bases and J by 7 bases, with 18 bases between the two germline ends. Germline assignment: CDR1 SGHNT and CDR2 YENEEA. This CDR3 has 15 amino acids. The DNA of the CDR3 is TGTGCCAGCAGCCCCCGGAGGGGAGGAAGGCAGCCCCAGCATTTT. Encoded protein: CASSPRRGGRQPQHF.

The rearrangement joins TRBV6-1 to TRBJ2-4, with 8 bases fitting TRBD1. Trimming removed 6 bases from V and 7 bases from J; junction bases left unmatched: 8. In germline, CDR1 is MNHNS, CDR2 SASEGT. This CDR3 region has 14 residues. CDR3 sequence (DNA): TGTGCCAGCAGGGGGGTCCAGGGGGCGAACATTCAGTACTTC. It codes for CASRGVQGANIQYF.